The 32 T cell receptor beta chains presented below share a single source sample, sequenced in a study of blood T cell repertoires in COVID-19. TCRdb keeps only in-frame clones here, not all; method: immunoSEQ multiplex PCR. This table holds over 100,000 clones, about 91% found once. Sequenced sample: peripheral blood. Source of these receptors: a man aged 45-60 years with acute or convalescent COVID-19.

V gene TRBV5-1 combines with J gene TRBJ2-2; 15 bases are shared with TRBD2. The V segment lost 0 bases and the J segment 5 bases; nucleotides outside the gene matches: 8. Germline V CDR1 and CDR2: SGHRS, YFSETQ. The CDR3 extends over 19 amino acids. Here the CDR3 reads CASSLARTSGGALTGELFF. The CDR3 DNA sequence: TGCGCCAGCAGCTTGGCAAGGACTAGCGGGGGGGCCTTGACCGGGGAGCTGTTTTTT. The full variable domain, in which reference TRBV5-1 and TRBJ2-2 provide the parts outside the CDR3, is KAGVTQTPRYLIKTRGQQVTLSCSPISGHRSVSWYQQTPGQGLQFLFEYFSETQRNKGNFPGRFSGRQFSNSRSEMNVSTLELGDSALYLCASSLARTSGGALTGELFFGEGSRLTVL.

The rearrangement links TRBV20-1 to TRBJ2-5; D not certain. The CDR3 runs 12 residues. V lost 3 bases to trimming and J lost 2 bases, with 7 bases between them. The germline gives CDR1 DFQATT, CDR2 SNEGSKA (reference sequence). The CDR3 region is CSASKRQETQYF. DNA for the CDR3: TGCAGTGCTAGTAAGCGACAAGAGACCCAGTACTTC.

The gene calls are TRBV3-1 (or the pseudogene TRBV3-2) and TRBJ1-2; possible D gene TRBD1, 6 bases. Trimming removed 2 bases at V and 0 bases at J, with 13 bases between. The CDR3 length is 16 residues. The germline V gene has CDR1 LGHDT and CDR2 YNNKEL (reference sequence). CDR3 sequence reads: CASSQRTGFPNYGYTF. In DNA form, the CDR3 reads TGTGCCAGCAGCCAAAGAACAGGGTTTCCTAACTATGGCTACACCTTC.

The rearrangement links TRBV6-5 to TRBJ1-2, with a tentative D call TRBD1 (6 bases). Trimming pared 6 bases from V and 8 bases from J, leaving 16 bases between. The CDR3 loop spans 13 amino acids. From germline, CDR1 is MNHEY and CDR2 SVGAGI. CDR3 sequence reads: CASREFDRSGYTF. CDR3 coding DNA: TGTGCCAGCAGGGAGTTCGACAGGTCCGGCTACACCTTC.

The chain combines TRBV5-1 with TRBJ1-4; TRBD1 matches at 7 bases. Germline CDR1 and CDR2: SGHRS and YFSETQ. The V and J ends lost 2 bases and 5 bases, in that order; junction bases with no gene match: 18. The CDR3 totals 19 residues. The CDR3 loop is CASSLGTAPAPSENEKLFF. The CDR3 nucleotides are TGCGCCAGCAGCTTAGGGACAGCGCCAGCCCCCTCGGAAAATGAAAAACTGTTTTTT.

The chain combines TRBV28 with TRBJ2-1, with D hard to call. There are 12 residues in the CDR3. Trimming took off 5 bases at V and 9 bases at J, with 11 bases between the two ends. The V gene's germline CDR1 is MDHEN and CDR2 SYDVKM. The CDR3 loop reads CASSLKISEQFF. For the CDR3, the DNA is TGTGCCAGCAGTCTGAAGATCAGTGAGCAGTTCTTC. Filled out from reference TRBV28 and TRBJ2-1, the complete variable domain reads DVKVTQSSRYLVKRTGEKVFLECVQDMDHENMFWYRQDPGLGLRLIYFSYDVKMKEKGDIPEGYSVSREKKERFSLILESASTNQTSMYLCASSLKISEQFFGPGTRLTVL.

The chain is built from TRBV29-1 and TRBJ1-1; D is perhaps TRBD1 (6 bases). Trimming removed 1 base from V and 5 bases from J, with 11 bases in between. This CDR3 has 13 residues. Germline V gene data show CDR1 as SQVTM and CDR2 as ANQGSEA. The chain's CDR3 is CSVEATQGTEAFF. The DNA for the CDR3 is TGCAGCGTTGAAGCCACCCAGGGGACTGAAGCTTTCTTT.

This clone was counted a few times. This chain links TRBV3-1 (or the pseudogene TRBV3-2) with TRBJ1-1, with 10 bases fitting TRBD1. Losses at the gene ends were 4 bases for V and 10 bases for J; bases not matched to a gene: 6. The V gene's germline CDR1 is LGHDT and CDR2 YNNKEL (reference sequence). CDR3 size: 13 residues. For the CDR3, the DNA is TGTGCCAGCAGCCGAGGACAGGGGGTGAGAGCTTTCTTT. It yields the protein CASSRGQGVRAFF.

The V gene is TRBV5-4, the J gene TRBJ2-7; D call uncertain. This CDR3 contains 13 residues. V lost 0 bases and J 6 bases, leaving 10 bases between the germline ends. Germline V gene lookup returns CDR1 SGHNT and CDR2 YYREEE (reference sequence). In nucleotides, the CDR3 is TGTGCCAGCAGCTTGGGACTCCGGCCCGAGCAGTACTTC. Amino acid sequence: CASSLGLRPEQYF.

The chain couples TRBV5-1 to TRBJ2-5, with 8 bases identical to TRBD2. Germline V gene data show CDR1 as SGHRS and CDR2 as YFSETQ. The junction had 2 bases not matched to a gene; V was cut back by 0 bases and J by 1 base. CDR3 length: 15 residues. The CDR3 protein is CASSLAGGSQETQYF. CDR3 bases: TGCGCCAGCAGCTTGGCGGGGGGGAGCCAAGAGACCCAGTACTTC.

The chain joins TRBV6-5 to TRBJ2-7; TRBD2 matches at 8 bases. CDR1 MNHEY and CDR2 SVGAGI come from the germline V gene. This CDR3 is 13 amino acids long. After removal of 8 bases from V and 4 bases from J, the junction contained 7 bases not matched to a gene. The CDR3 sequence: CASESLAGYEQYF. As DNA, the CDR3 is TGTGCCAGCGAATCCTTAGCGGGATACGAGCAGTACTTC.

The chain uses TRBV18 and TRBJ1-1; D is perhaps TRBD1 (5 bases). Trimming removed 2 bases from V and 10 bases from J, with 23 bases in between. The CDR3 is 16 residues long. Per the germline V gene, CDR1 is KGHSH and CDR2 is LQKENI. The CDR3 bases are TGTGCCAGCTCACCAACCCAAGGGGATCCACGCGCGACAGCTTTCTTT. This translates into CASSPTQGDPRATAFF.

The chain employs TRBV4-1 and TRBJ1-1; 7 nucleotides align to TRBD1. V was pared by 1 base and J by 1 base, with 12 bases of the junction left unmatched. Germline CDR1 and CDR2: MGHRA and YSYEKL. This CDR3 spans 18 amino acids. The CDR3 DNA is TGCGCCAGCAGCCAAGTTTTCTCGATAGGGACAGAGAACACTGAAGCTTTCTTT. This codes for CASSQVFSIGTENTEAFF.

This clone was seen only once. The V and J genes are TRBV5-1 and TRBJ1-2; D gene ambiguous. CDR3 length: 14 amino acids. Trimming took 0 bases from V and 1 from J, leaving 7 bases between them. Per the germline V gene, CDR1 is SGHRS and CDR2 is YFSETQ. CDR3 bases: TGCGCCAGCAGCTTGGTGGCCAGTAACTATGGCTACACCTTC. It yields the protein CASSLVASNYGYTF.

The chain carries TRBV7-6 and TRBJ2-3; 11 bases match TRBD2. With 1 base clipped from V and 0 bases from J, the junction kept 12 bases outside the gene matches. The length of the CDR3 is 20 residues. CDR1 is SGHVS and CDR2 is FNYEAQ in the germline V gene. The CDR3 sequence: CASSLGRGTSGVSSTDTQYF. CDR3 nucleotide sequence: TGTGCCAGCAGCTTAGGTCGTGGGACTAGCGGTGTTTCTAGCACAGATACGCAGTATTTT.

On this clone: The identical CDR3 is also encoded by other nucleotide sequences in the sample. The genes are TRBV7-9 and TRBJ1-5, with unresolved D. The CDR3 extends over 13 amino acids. Trimming cost V 2 bases and J 6 bases, with 8 bases left between them. Per germline, CDR1 SEHNR and CDR2 FQNEAQ (reference sequence). CDR3 protein: CASSLQGGQPQHF. The CDR3 DNA is TGTGCCAGCAGCTTACAAGGCGGTCAGCCCCAGCATTTT.

V usage is TRBV10-3 and J usage is TRBJ1-5, with unresolved D. CDR3 length equals 14 residues. Trimming cost V 0 bases and J 11 bases, with 14 bases left between them. The germline V gene encodes CDR1 ENHRY and CDR2 SYGVKD. CDR3 DNA sequence: TGTGCCATCAGTGAGTCTAGTGATCTGAAGTCCCAGCATTTT. Translation gives CAISESSDLKSQHF.

The chain has TRBV5-4 and TRBJ2-5; no reliable D call. CDR1 and CDR2 (germline): SGHNT, YYREEE (reference sequence). V was shortened by 0 bases and J by 2 bases, with 8 bases between the two germline ends. This CDR3 is built from 14 residues. The CDR3 bases are TGTGCCAGCAGCTTGGCCAATGCGCAAGAGACCCAGTACTTC. This codes for CASSLANAQETQYF.

The chain employs TRBV6-5 and TRBJ2-2; 8 positions match TRBD2. There are 15 residues in the CDR3. Unmatched junction bases numbered 9, after V lost 5 bases and J lost 7 bases. The V gene's germline CDR1 is MNHEY and CDR2 SVGAGI. In DNA, the CDR3 is TGTGCCAGCAGTAAGGGGAGGCTAGCGGGCGGGGAGCTGTTTTTT. It yields the protein CASSKGRLAGGELFF.

The chain carries TRBV6-6 and TRBJ2-5; 7 nucleotides match TRBD1. The CDR3 is 14 residues long. With V trimmed by 6 bases and J by 2 bases, 6 bases remained unmatched. The germline CDR1 and CDR2 sequences are MNHNY and SVGAGI (reference sequence). This CDR3 is CASSRQGQQETQYF. CDR3 bases: TGTGCCAGCAGCAGACAGGGACAGCAAGAGACCCAGTACTTC.

The chain uses TRBV7-6 and TRBJ2-2, with TRBD1 matching over 7 bases. Germline V gene sequence: CDR1 SGHVS, CDR2 FNYEAQ. J was trimmed by 5 bases and V by 6 bases; bases with no gene match: 18. The CDR3 has 18 residues. CDR3 nucleotides: TGTGCCAGCAGTTCCCGTGAACGGACAGGACGAAGAACCGGGGAGCTGTTTTTT. The encoded protein is CASSSRERTGRRTGELFF.

The gene calls are TRBV19 and TRBJ1-5, with TRBD1 matching 9 bases. Germline values: CDR1 LNHDA, CDR2 SQIVND (reference sequence). CDR3 size: 17 residues. Trimming at V came to 10 bases and at J to 6 bases, leaving 19 bases not matched to a gene. The CDR3 coding sequence is TGTGCCACTCTCAGAAGTCGGACAGGGGATTACGGTCAGCCCCAGCATTTT. Translated, it gives CATLRSRTGDYGQPQHF.

The CDR3 reads CASSQGTGREKLFF. The CDR3, as DNA: TGTGCCAGCAGCCAGGGGACGGGTCGCGAAAAACTGTTTTTT. This sequence joins TRBV7-9 and TRBJ1-4; D may be TRBD1 (6 bases). The ends were cut back, 5 bases at V and 8 bases at J, with 15 bases in the middle. Germline V gene lookup returns CDR1 SEHNR and CDR2 FQNEAQ (reference sequence). The CDR3 loop spans 14 amino acids.

The rearrangement links TRBV9 to TRBJ2-5; 9 nucleotides align to TRBD1. There are 14 residues in the CDR3. The V gene's germline CDR1 is SGDLS and CDR2 YYNGEE. The ends lost 3 bases at V and 3 bases at J; junction bases unmatched: 3. CDR3 nucleotides: TGTGCCAGCAGCGCGGGACAGGGTGAAGAGACCCAGTACTTC. Protein sequence: CASSAGQGEETQYF.

This sequence joins TRBV7-3 and TRBJ2-1; 11 bases line up with TRBD2. The CDR3 is made up of 15 amino acids. From germline, CDR1 is SGHTA and CDR2 FQGTGA. V lost 2 bases, J lost 6 bases, and 3 bases stayed unmatched. The CDR3 loop reads CASSLGLAGGNEQFF. CDR3 nucleotides: TGTGCCAGCAGCTTAGGGCTAGCGGGGGGCAATGAGCAGTTCTTC.

The V gene is TRBV9, the J gene TRBJ2-5, with D perhaps TRBD2 (7 bases). The germline CDR1 and CDR2 sequences are SGDLS and YYNGEE. The ends were cut back, 3 bases at V and 5 bases at J, with 17 bases in the middle. The CDR3 is made up of 15 amino acids. This CDR3 reads CASSERGGLWETQYF. The CDR3 nucleotides read TGTGCCAGCAGCGAGAGGGGGGGGCTGTGGGAGACCCAGTACTTC.

V gene TRBV7-9 combines with J gene TRBJ1-4; 9 nucleotides align to TRBD1. The CDR3 covers 12 residues. With 4 bases clipped from V and 13 bases from J, the junction kept 4 bases outside the gene matches. Per the germline V gene, CDR1 is SEHNR and CDR2 is FQNEAQ (reference sequence). CDR3 loop: CASSYPGQGLFF. In DNA form, the CDR3 reads TGTGCCAGCAGCTATCCGGGACAGGGACTGTTTTTT.

This clone was counted a single time. The V call is TRBV28, the J call TRBJ1-5, with a tentative D call TRBD1 (5 bases). CDR3 length: 15 residues. Germline V gene sequence: CDR1 MDHEN, CDR2 SYDVKM. V was trimmed by 3 bases and J by 2 bases, leaving 11 bases between them. The DNA for the CDR3 is TGTGCCAGCAGTTTCGGGGGGGGTGGCAATCAGCCCCAGCATTTT. Translated: CASSFGGGGNQPQHF. Complete variable domain (other parts from reference TRBV28 and TRBJ1-5): DVKVTQSSRYLVKRTGEKVFLECVQDMDHENMFWYRQDPGLGLRLIYFSYDVKMKEKGDIPEGYSVSREKKERFSLILESASTNQTSMYLCASSFGGGGNQPQHFGDGTRLSIL.

CDR3: CASSSLRDSYGYTF. CDR3 nucleotide sequence: TGTGCCAGCAGCTCTCTACGGGACAGCTATGGCTACACCTTC. The chain couples TRBV5-6 to TRBJ1-2; 7 positions match TRBD1. CDR3 size: 14 residues. Germline V gene lookup returns CDR1 SGHDT and CDR2 YYEEEE. The trim removed 3 bases at V and 4 bases at J, leaving 6 bases unmatched. The entire variable domain, with the rest obtained from reference TRBV5-6 and TRBJ1-2, is as follows: DAGVTQSPTHLIKTRGQQVTLRCSPKSGHDTVSWYQQALGQGPQFIFQYYEEEERQRGNFPDRFSGHQFPNYSSELNVNALLLGDSALYLCASSSLRDSYGYTFGSGTRLTVV.

This clone has only one observation. The chain carries TRBV5-4 and TRBJ2-3, with 16 bases matching TRBD2. Looked up from germline, CDR1 is SGHNT and CDR2 is YYREEE (reference sequence). The CDR3 loop spans 16 amino acids. Trimming took 4 bases from V and 7 from J; bases not matched to a gene: 6. CDR3 coding DNA: TGTGCCAGCAGCGTGGGACTAGCGGGGGGGCCGAATACGCAGTATTTT. It translates to CASSVGLAGGPNTQYF.

The CDR3 loop reads CASSAGPPGTGELFF. Here the CDR3 DNA reads TGTGCCAGCAGCGCCGGTCCGCCGGGTACCGGGGAGCTGTTTTTT. The J gene is TRBJ2-2, the V gene TRBV9; D unresolved. CDR1 is SGDLS, CDR2 YYNGEE, per germline. The CDR3 spans 15 residues. The ends were cut back, 3 bases at V and 5 bases at J, with 14 bases in the middle.

The count of this clone is one. The CDR3 is CASSPGGTEAFF. The CDR3 nucleotides read TGTGCCAGCAGTCCGGGGGGCACTGAAGCTTTCTTT. This chain uses TRBV2 with TRBJ1-1; the D gene is possibly TRBD1 (5 bases). The germline V gene encodes CDR1 SNHLY and CDR2 FYNNEI. Trimming pared 5 bases from V and 4 bases from J, leaving 8 bases between. This CDR3 comprises 12 residues.